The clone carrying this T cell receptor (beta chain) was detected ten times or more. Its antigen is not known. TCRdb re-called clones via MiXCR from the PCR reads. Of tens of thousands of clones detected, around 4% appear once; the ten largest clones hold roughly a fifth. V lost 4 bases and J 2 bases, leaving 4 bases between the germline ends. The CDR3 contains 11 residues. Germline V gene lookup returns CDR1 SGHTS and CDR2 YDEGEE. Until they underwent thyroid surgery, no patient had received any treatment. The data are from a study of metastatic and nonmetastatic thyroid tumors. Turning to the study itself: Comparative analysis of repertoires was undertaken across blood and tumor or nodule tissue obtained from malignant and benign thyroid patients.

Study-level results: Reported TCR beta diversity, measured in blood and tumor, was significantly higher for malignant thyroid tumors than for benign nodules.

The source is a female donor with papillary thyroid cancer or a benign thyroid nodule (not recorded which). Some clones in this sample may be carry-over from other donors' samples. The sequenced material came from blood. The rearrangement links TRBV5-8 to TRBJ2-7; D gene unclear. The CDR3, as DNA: TGTGCCAGCAGCCCGGCCTACGAGCAGTACTTC. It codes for CASSPAYEQYF.